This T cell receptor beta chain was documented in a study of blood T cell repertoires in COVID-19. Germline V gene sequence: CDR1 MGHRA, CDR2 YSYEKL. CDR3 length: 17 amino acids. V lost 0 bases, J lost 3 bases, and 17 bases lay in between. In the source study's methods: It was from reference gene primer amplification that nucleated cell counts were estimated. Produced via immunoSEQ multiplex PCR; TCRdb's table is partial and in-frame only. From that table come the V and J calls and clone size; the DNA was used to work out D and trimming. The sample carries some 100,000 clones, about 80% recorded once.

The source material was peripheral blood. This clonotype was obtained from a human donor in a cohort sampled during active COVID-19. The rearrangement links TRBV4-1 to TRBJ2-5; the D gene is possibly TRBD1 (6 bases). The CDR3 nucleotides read TGCGCCAGCAGCCAAGAAAGAGGTCGAGGGGACAAAGAGACCCAGTACTTC. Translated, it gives CASSQERGRGDKETQYF.